This T cell receptor (beta chain) was recovered during a study of response to subunit inactivated influenza vaccine. Notes on the study in general: A suggestion made by the authors is that each seasonal influenza vaccination recruits few new T cells.

Notes on this clonotype: What it binds is not known.

V was shortened by 5 bases and J by 5 bases, with 9 bases between the two germline ends. The V gene's germline CDR1 is MNHEY and CDR2 SMNVEV (reference sequence). CDR3 length: 12 residues. TCRdb processed the RT-PCR reads anew with MiXCR; each CDR3 protein has one entry. The sample shows some 190,000 distinct CDR3 sequences, around 15% of them seen only once. This clonotype was obtained from a man aged 45-60 years who received an inactivated influenza vaccine. The starting material was CD8+ T cells sorted from PBMCs, obtained about 5 days after vaccination. The chain carries TRBV27 and TRBJ1-1; D uncertain. The CDR3 spells CASSPGRTEAFF. CDR3 coding DNA: TGTGCCAGCAGTCCGGGGAGGACTGAAGCTTTCTTT.